The 5 T cell receptor beta chains in this list originate from one sample, sequenced in a study of blood T cell repertoires in COVID-19 (dated by TCRdb to about 2020). Library construction relied on the immunoSEQ multiplex PCR assay. Imported from immuneACCESS, the table was reduced by TCRdb to in-frame sequences with V and J called. These copies leave out some clones; in studies compared against another copy, an unresolved V gene accounts for under half, and the cause of the remainder is not known. Counted in this sample were hundreds of thousands of clones; approximately 81% of them appeared once. The top ten constitute about 0.91% of the sample. The sample taken for sequencing was peripheral blood. The receptors were sampled from a man aged 35 to 55 with acute or convalescent COVID-19.

The chain joins TRBV14 to TRBJ2-7; D is ambiguous. Germline V CDR1 and CDR2: SGHDN, FVKESK. Trimming shortened V by 4 bases and J by 2 bases, and 9 bases separated the two germline ends. This CDR3 has 13 amino acids. This chain's CDR3 is CASSLKPPYEQYF. The CDR3 nucleotides read TGTGCCAGCAGCCTAAAGCCTCCCTACGAGCAGTACTTC.

The gene calls are TRBV6-1 and TRBJ1-5; D uncertain. With 3 bases removed from V and 2 bases from J, the gap between germline ends came to 8 bases. CDR1 MNHNS and CDR2 SASEGT come from the germline V gene. CDR3 length: 14 residues. The CDR3 DNA sequence: TGTGCCAGCAGTGACGGGGATCGCAATCAGCCCCAGCATTTT. Amino acid sequence: CASSDGDRNQPQHF.

V gene TRBV6-2 or TRBV6-3 combines with J gene TRBJ2-7, with D unresolved. In germline, CDR1 is MNHEY, CDR2 SVGEGT. Deletions cut 2 bases from V and 5 bases from J, with 13 bases between. The length of the CDR3 is 14 residues. Here the CDR3 reads CASSYLERADEQYF. The CDR3, as DNA: TGTGCCAGCAGTTACCTGGAGCGCGCCGACGAGCAGTACTTC.

The chain is built from TRBV7-8 and TRBJ2-7, with 7 nucleotides matching TRBD1. This CDR3 comprises 13 residues. The germline CDR1 and CDR2 sequences are SGHVS and FQNEAQ. V shed 5 bases, J shed 3 bases, and the junction held 4 bases outside the gene matches. This chain's CDR3 is CASSPGQDYEQYF. DNA for the CDR3: TGTGCCAGCAGCCCAGGACAGGACTACGAGCAGTACTTC.

This chain connects TRBV28 to TRBJ2-7, with D possibly being TRBD2 (5 bases). Trimming removed 6 bases from V and 4 bases from J, with 16 bases in between. Germline assignment: CDR1 MDHEN and CDR2 SYDVKM. CDR3 length: 14 residues. The CDR3 sequence: CASSSPGRGYEQYF. CDR3 coding DNA: TGTGCCAGCAGCTCCCCAGGAAGAGGGTACGAGCAGTACTTC.